These 10 T cell receptor beta chains were all obtained from the same sample, sequenced in a study of Ad26.COV2.S vaccination and SARS-CoV-2 variants (dated by TCRdb to the early 2020s). Sample treatment or condition, as interpreted from the label and publication: some 19 received Ad26.COV2.S at low or high dose, single or two shots; 5 received placebo; per-sample allocation not given. For vaccine and placebo recipients, the sequenced repertoires came from samples collected on day 63 after the first injection. Libraries were built with the immunoSEQ multiplex PCR assay. As stored in TCRdb, this immuneACCESS dataset retains in-frame rearrangements with V and J assigned. A fraction of the clones does not appear; measured against another copy, unresolved V genes explain less than half of the discrepancy, and the remainder lacks a known reason. The sample contains fewer than 400,000 clones, 75% to 90% of them found a single time. The leading ten clones occupy 3.5% of the sample.

This specimen consisted of peripheral blood, obtained in a trial of Ad26.COV2.S vaccine versus placebo. The receptors were gathered from a person between 18 and 60 years old who received the Ad26.COV2.S COVID-19 vaccine or a placebo.

The gene calls are TRBV6-5 and TRBJ2-1; 10 bases are a match to TRBD2. The CDR3 covers 14 residues. The germline V gene encodes CDR1 MNHEY and CDR2 SVGAGI. V was clipped by 5 bases and J by 8 bases; unmatched bases: 6. In DNA, the CDR3 is TGTGCCAGCAGTATCGGACTAGCGGAATATGAGCAGTTCTTC. Its translation: CASSIGLAEYEQFF.

The chain couples TRBV2 to TRBJ2-4; D is unclear. Germline-derived CDR1 and CDR2 are SNHLY and FYNNEI. The CDR3 contains 16 residues. Between the trimmed V and J ends, which lost 3 bases and 2 bases, there was a span of 14 bases. The CDR3 bases are TGTGCCAGCAGTGACACGTGGGTCGGGTCCAAAAACATTCAGTACTTC. It is translated as CASSDTWVGSKNIQYF. Full variable domain (rest looked up from reference TRBV2 and TRBJ2-4): EPEVTQTPSHQVTQMGQEVILRCVPISNHLYFYWYRQILGQKVEFLVSFYNNEISEKSEIFDDQFSVERPDGSNFTLKIRSTKLEDSAMYFCASSDTWVGSKNIQYFGAGTRLSVL.

The V gene is TRBV10-3, the J gene TRBJ1-2; no definite D call. This CDR3 has 16 amino acids. V was pared by 3 bases and J by 7 bases, with 21 bases between. The germline CDR1 and CDR2 sequences are ENHRY and SYGVKD. In DNA form, the CDR3 reads TGTGCCATCAGTGATCCTGGCAAGCTTGGTTTGTTTGGCTACACCTTC. Translated: CAISDPGKLGLFGYTF.

The genes are TRBV10-2 and TRBJ1-2; no firm D call. V lost 7 bases and J 4 bases, leaving 13 bases between the germline ends. The CDR3 loop spans 13 amino acids. Germline V gives CDR1 WSHSY, CDR2 SAAADI. The CDR3 DNA follows: TGCGCCAGCAATGAATGGGTGGGCTATGGCTACACCTTC. This sequence encodes CASNEWVGYGYTF.

The chain combines TRBV29-1 with TRBJ2-7; D is unclear. From germline, CDR1 is SQVTM and CDR2 ANQGSEA. The CDR3 loop spans 12 amino acids. Trimming pared 4 bases from V and 3 bases from J, leaving 10 bases between. CDR3 in DNA: TGCAGCGTTGGACACAATATCTACGAGCAGTACTTC. Translating it yields CSVGHNIYEQYF.

The chain combines TRBV6-2 or TRBV6-3 with TRBJ1-5; D perhaps matches TRBD1 (5 bases). The CDR3 spans 14 residues. Trimming removed 6 bases from V and 2 bases from J, with 11 bases in between. Germline values: CDR1 MNHEY, CDR2 SVGEGT. The CDR3 bases are TGTGCCAGCAGCTCTTGGGGGGGCAATCAGCCCCAGCATTTT. This sequence encodes CASSSWGGNQPQHF.

The J gene is TRBJ1-4, the V gene TRBV4-1; 8 nucleotides match TRBD1. V lost 4 bases, J lost 8 bases, and 6 bases stayed unmatched. The germline V gene has CDR1 MGHRA and CDR2 YSYEKL. The CDR3 totals 14 residues. Here the CDR3 reads CASSPDRGWEKLFF. The CDR3, as DNA: TGCGCCAGCAGCCCCGACAGGGGCTGGGAAAAACTGTTTTTT.

V is TRBV7-8 and J is TRBJ2-3, with D tentatively TRBD1 or TRBD2 (5 bases each). The CDR3 totals 16 residues. Trimming took 5 bases from V and 4 from J, leaving 19 bases between them. Looked up from germline, CDR1 is SGHVS and CDR2 is FQNEAQ. CDR3 sequence: CASSMGTAPRPDTQYF. The CDR3 region has the DNA TGTGCCAGCAGCATGGGGACGGCCCCTCGTCCAGATACGCAGTATTTT.

V usage is TRBV9 and J usage is TRBJ2-2, with 7 bases identical to TRBD2. V shed 5 bases, J shed 2 bases, and the junction held 6 bases outside the gene matches. In germline, CDR1 is SGDLS, CDR2 YYNGEE. The CDR3 totals 15 residues. The DNA of the CDR3 is TGTGCCAGCAGGCCGGTAGCGGGCAACACCGGGGAGCTGTTTTTT. Translated: CASRPVAGNTGELFF.

This clone came up once. The rearrangement uses TRBV4-1 and TRBJ2-7; 8 nucleotides agree with TRBD1. The V gene's germline CDR1 is MGHRA and CDR2 YSYEKL. The V gene end was trimmed by 1 base and the J gene end by 3 bases; junction bases not matched to a gene: 5. The CDR3 runs to 15 residues. The CDR3 sequence is CASSQAGTGFYEQYF. The DNA of the CDR3 is TGCGCCAGCAGCCAAGCCGGGACAGGATTCTACGAGCAGTACTTC.